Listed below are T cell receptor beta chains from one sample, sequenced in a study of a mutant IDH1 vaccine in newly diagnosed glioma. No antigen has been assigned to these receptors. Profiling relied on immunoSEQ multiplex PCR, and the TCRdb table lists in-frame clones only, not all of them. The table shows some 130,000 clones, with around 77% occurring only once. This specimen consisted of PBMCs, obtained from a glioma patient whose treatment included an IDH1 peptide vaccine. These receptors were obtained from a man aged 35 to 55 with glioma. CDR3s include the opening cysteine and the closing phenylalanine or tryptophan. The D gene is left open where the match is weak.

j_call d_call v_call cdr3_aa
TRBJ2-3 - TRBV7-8 CASSLYRARGTQYF
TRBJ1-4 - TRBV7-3 CASSSGGFGNEKLFF
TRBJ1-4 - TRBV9 CASSPDVGKLFF
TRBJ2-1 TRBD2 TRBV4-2 CASSQEGLAGGNEQFF
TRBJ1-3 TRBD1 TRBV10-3 CAISGTGAGNTIYF
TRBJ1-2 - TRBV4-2 CASSQDNRVGGYTF
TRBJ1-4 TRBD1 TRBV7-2 CASSLDRGQSEKLFF
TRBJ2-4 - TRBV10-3 CAISAGIQRRGDIQYF
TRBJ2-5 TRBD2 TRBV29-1 CSVPLAGGRETQYF
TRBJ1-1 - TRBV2 CASETANTEAFF
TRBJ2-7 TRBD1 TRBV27 CASSLTGGGYEQYF
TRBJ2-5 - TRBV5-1 CASSPPSSTQYF
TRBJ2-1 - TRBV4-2 CASTREPGLFNNEQFF
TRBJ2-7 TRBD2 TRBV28 CASTNVVAGTYEQYF
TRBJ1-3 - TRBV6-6 CASRTPQRSGNTIYF
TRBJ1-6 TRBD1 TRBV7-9 CASSAGQGNSPLHF
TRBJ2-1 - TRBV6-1 CASNPGDFGYNEQFF
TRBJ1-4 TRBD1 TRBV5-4 CASSARQGGNEKLFF
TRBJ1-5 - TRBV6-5 CASSYDAWSNQPQHF
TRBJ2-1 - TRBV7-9 CASSQVSGSYNEQFF
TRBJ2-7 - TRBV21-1 CATFGSRIRSYEQYF
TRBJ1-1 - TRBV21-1 CASSIISGGEAFF
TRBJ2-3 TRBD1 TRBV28 CASSTAAGTGTGDTQYF
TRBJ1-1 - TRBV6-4 CASSPGTNTEAFF
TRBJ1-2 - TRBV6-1 CASSEANEDYGYTF
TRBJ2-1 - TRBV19 CASSLSSYNEQFF
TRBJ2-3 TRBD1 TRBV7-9 CASSLGQGADTQYF
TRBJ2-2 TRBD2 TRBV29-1 CSVEDPLASGRAGGTGELFF
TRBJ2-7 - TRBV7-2 CASSLYTGREQYF
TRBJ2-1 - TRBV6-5 CASRAPVGGEQFF
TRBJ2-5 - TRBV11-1 CASSPDSYQETQYF
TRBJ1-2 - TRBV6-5 CASSYSEGRLYGYTF
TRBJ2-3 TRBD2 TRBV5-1 CASSLDLADTDTQYF
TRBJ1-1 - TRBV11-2 CASSSSSSLGTEAFF
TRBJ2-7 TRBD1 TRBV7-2 CASSSDRYEQYF
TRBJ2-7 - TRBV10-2 CASAQGYEQYF
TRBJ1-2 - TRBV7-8 CASSLALSYGYTF